A single sample is the source of the 23 T cell receptor beta chains below, sequenced in a study of blood T cell repertoires in COVID-19. Clones were read by immunoSEQ multiplex PCR, and TCRdb kept only the in-frame ones, dropping some. Of 410,000 or so clones in the sample, over 75% were seen once. The sample consisted of peripheral blood. All receptors come from a woman aged 40 to 50 with COVID-19, enrolled during active disease.

The rearrangement links TRBV11-2 to TRBJ1-2; weak D call: TRBD1 (6 bases). The CDR3 totals 14 residues. CDR1 is SGHAT and CDR2 is FQNNGV in the germline V gene. The germline V and J ends were trimmed by 5 bases and 5 bases, with 15 bases remaining between them. In nucleotides, the CDR3 is TGTGCCAGCAGCATCAACAGGGACCGTTATGGCTACACCTTC. Amino acid sequence: CASSINRDRYGYTF.

The V and J genes are TRBV6-2 or TRBV6-3 and TRBJ2-7; 12 bases are shared with TRBD2. The CDR3 spans 16 residues. The V segment lost 0 bases and the J segment 9 bases; nucleotides outside the gene matches: 9. CDR1 and CDR2 (germline): MNHEY, SVGEGT. The CDR3 loop reads CASSYSMVLAGGWQYF. The CDR3 nucleotides are TGTGCCAGCAGTTACTCGATGGTGCTAGCGGGAGGGTGGCAGTACTTC.

Concerning this clone: The same CDR3 arises from other DNA sequences in this sample as well. The rearrangement links TRBV18 to TRBJ1-1, with D possibly matching TRBD1 (5 bases). This CDR3 is built from 13 residues. Germline V gene sequence: CDR1 KGHSH, CDR2 LQKENI. Trimming removed 4 bases at V and 2 bases at J, with 8 bases between. The CDR3 DNA sequence: TGTGCCAGCTCACGCGACAGTAACACTGAAGCTTTCTTT. Protein: CASSRDSNTEAFF. Drawing the rest from reference TRBV18 and TRBJ1-1, the complete variable domain is NAGVMQNPRHLVRRRGQEARLRCSPMKGHSHVYWYRQLPEEGLKFMVYLQKENIIDESGMPKERFSAEFPKEGPSILRIQQVVRGDSAAYFCASSRDSNTEAFFGQGTRLTVV.

This chain uses TRBV27 with TRBJ1-2; 9 nucleotides line up with TRBD1. The CDR3 has 13 amino acids. After removal of 5 bases from V and 8 bases from J, the junction contained 6 bases not matched to a gene. The germline V gene encodes CDR1 MNHEY and CDR2 SMNVEV (reference sequence). Written as DNA, the CDR3 is TGTGCCAGCAGTGTAGACAGGGGGAAGGGCTACACCTTC. It encodes CASSVDRGKGYTF.

The V gene is TRBV7-9, the J gene TRBJ2-7, with D tentatively TRBD2 (6 bases). Trimming stripped 1 base from V and 1 base from J, with 11 bases between. There are 15 residues in the CDR3. Germline CDR1 reads SEHNR; CDR2 reads FQNEAQ (reference sequence). CDR3 coding DNA: TGTGCCAGCAGCTTAGTTGGGAGGAGTTCCTACGAGCAGTACTTC. The encoded protein is CASSLVGRSSYEQYF.

The V call is TRBV19, the J call TRBJ2-7; D possibly corresponds to TRBD1 (6 bases). Germline CDR1 reads LNHDA; CDR2 reads SQIVND (reference sequence). The V end was cut by 9 bases, the J end by 5 bases, with 14 bases between. The CDR3 extends over 12 amino acids. CDR3 DNA: TGTGCCAGAATGGGGGCGATCCACGAGCAGTACTTC. Its protein is CARMGAIHEQYF.

This rearrangement joins TRBV4-1 to TRBJ2-7; D is perhaps TRBD1 (5 bases). The CDR3 sequence is 13 residues long. Trimming cost V 1 base and J 3 bases, with 7 bases left between them. The germline V gene encodes CDR1 MGHRA and CDR2 YSYEKL. The CDR3 here is CASSQVGLYEQYF. The CDR3 DNA reads as TGCGCCAGCAGCCAAGTGGGGCTCTACGAGCAGTACTTC.

The chain joins TRBV21-1 to TRBJ1-5. TRBV21-1 is described as a pseudogene. This CDR3 contains 13 residues. The CDR3 DNA is TGTGCCAGCAGCTTTCGGGATCATCAGCCCCAGCATTTT. This encodes CASSFRDHQPQHF.

The CDR3 spells CASSLLYGEQFF. CDR3 sequence (DNA): TGTGCCAGCAGCCTTCTCTACGGGGAGCAGTTCTTC. The chain combines TRBV3-1 (or the pseudogene TRBV3-2) with TRBJ2-1, with no clear D. Per the germline V gene, CDR1 is LGHDT and CDR2 is YNNKEL (reference sequence). V was cut by 4 bases and J by 10 bases, with 11 bases left in between. This CDR3 contains 12 residues.

The rearrangement uses TRBV28 and TRBJ1-1; 9 bases are shared with TRBD1. Germline CDR1 is MDHEN and CDR2 is SYDVKM. The V gene end was trimmed by 6 bases and the J gene end by 4 bases; junction bases not matched to a gene: 9. CDR3 size: 15 residues. The chain's CDR3 is CASREGTGWATEAFF. Written as DNA, the CDR3 is TGTGCCAGCAGGGAAGGGACAGGGTGGGCCACTGAAGCTTTCTTT.

The gene calls are TRBV5-8 and TRBJ2-5, with TRBD2 matching over 10 bases. CDR3 length equals 17 residues. The germline V gene has CDR1 SGHTS and CDR2 YDEGEE. The J segment lost 5 bases and the V segment lost 2 bases, leaving 12 bases of the junction unmatched. In DNA, the CDR3 is TGTGCCAGCAGCTTACTTAGCGGGGGGACGCCGGGGGAGACCCAGTACTTC. Translated: CASSLLSGGTPGETQYF.

The chain has TRBV2 and TRBJ1-4; TRBD1 might be the D (6 bases). Trimming stripped 3 bases from V and 4 bases from J, with 9 bases between. The CDR3 totals 14 residues. Germline V gene sequence: CDR1 SNHLY, CDR2 FYNNEI. The CDR3 loop reads CASSDRGDNEKLFF. In DNA, the CDR3 is TGTGCCAGCAGTGACAGGGGCGATAATGAAAAACTGTTTTTT.

V is TRBV19 and J is TRBJ2-3; no clear D gene. Trimming removed 6 bases at V and 4 bases at J, with 8 bases between. This CDR3 comprises 12 residues. Germline CDR1 LNHDA, CDR2 SQIVND (reference sequence). The CDR3 coding sequence is TGTGCCAGTAGCCGCCTAGCAGATACGCAGTATTTT. Amino acids: CASSRLADTQYF.

This clone was recorded only once. V is TRBV28 and J is TRBJ2-7, with TRBD1 matching over 9 bases. V shed 5 bases and J 0 bases; nucleotides not matched to a gene: 5. The CDR3 covers 15 residues. Germline V gene lookup returns CDR1 MDHEN and CDR2 SYDVKM. CDR3: CASSTDRGSSYEQYF. Written as DNA, the CDR3 is TGTGCCAGCAGTACTGACAGGGGGAGCTCCTACGAGCAGTACTTC.

The chain recombines TRBV5-1 with TRBJ1-1; D unresolved. Germline CDR1 SGHRS, CDR2 YFSETQ. The CDR3 spans 14 residues. V lost 4 bases and J lost 4, with 14 bases in between. CDR3 sequence: CASSRETASTEAFF. Written as DNA, the CDR3 is TGCGCCAGCAGCCGGGAAACGGCGTCCACTGAAGCTTTCTTT.

The CDR3 reads CASSATPQRDYSNQPQHF. The CDR3 DNA is TGTGCCAGCTCCGCCACTCCTCAACGCGACTATAGCAATCAGCCCCAGCATTTT. The J gene is TRBJ1-5, the V gene TRBV18; no clear D. The CDR3 runs 18 residues. Trimming pared 6 bases from V and 0 bases from J, leaving 21 bases between. Germline V gene sequence: CDR1 KGHSH, CDR2 LQKENI.

V is TRBV6-5 and J is TRBJ2-5; maybe TRBD1 (5 bases). Germline CDR1 reads MNHEY; CDR2 reads SVGAGI. This CDR3 spans 16 amino acids. Trimming took off 2 bases at V and 2 bases at J, with 15 bases between the two ends. Written as DNA, the CDR3 is TGTGCCAGCAGTTACGATCAGGGTGTGGGTCAAGAGACCCAGTACTTC. It yields the protein CASSYDQGVGQETQYF.

This chain links TRBV30 with TRBJ2-3; TRBD2 agrees at 8 bases. With 1 base clipped from V and 5 bases from J, the junction kept 8 bases outside the gene matches. CDR3 length: 15 amino acids. Germline CDR1 is GTSNPN and CDR2 is SVGIG (reference sequence). The CDR3 here is CAWSAPGGVIDTQYF. The CDR3, as DNA: TGTGCCTGGAGTGCTCCCGGGGGGGTTATAGATACGCAGTATTTT.

This clone was seen a handful of times. Distinct nucleotide sequences in the sample also encode this CDR3. The chain has TRBV19 and TRBJ1-2; TRBD1 aligns across 7 bases. Trimming at V came to 6 bases and at J to 2 bases, leaving 3 bases not matched to a gene. The CDR3 length is 13 residues. Germline CDR1 is LNHDA and CDR2 is SQIVND (reference sequence). CDR3 DNA: TGTGCCAGTAGCCCACAGGGGAACTATGGCTACACCTTC. Translating it yields CASSPQGNYGYTF.

This sequence joins TRBV5-1 and TRBJ1-2; 12 nucleotides agree with TRBD1. The trim removed 0 bases at V and 8 bases at J, leaving 11 bases unmatched. The CDR3 is 17 amino acids. Per germline, CDR1 SGHRS and CDR2 YFSETQ. CDR3 nucleotides: TGCGCCAGCAGCTTGGCCGACGTGGGACAGGGGGCGCGGGGCTACACCTTC. It is translated as CASSLADVGQGARGYTF.

The genes are TRBV18 and TRBJ1-5, with a tentative D call TRBD1 (6 bases). The CDR3 length is 14 residues. Germline V lookup: CDR1 KGHSH, CDR2 LQKENI. V was clipped by 2 bases and J by 4 bases, with 9 bases between them. The CDR3 is CASSPGGANQPQHF. The CDR3 DNA is TGTGCCAGCTCACCAGGGGGCGCGAATCAGCCCCAGCATTTT.

The chain couples TRBV14 to TRBJ2-3, with 7 positions matching TRBD1. The CDR3 spans 15 residues. Germline trimming cut 1 base from V and 2 bases from J; bases unmatched to any gene: 3. Germline V CDR1 and CDR2: SGHDN, FVKESK. CDR3 nucleotides: TGTGCCAGCAGCCAAGTAGGGGGCAACACAGATACGCAGTATTTT. As protein: CASSQVGGNTDTQYF.

This clone was picked up a small number of times. J is TRBJ1-1 and V is TRBV28; a weak D match, TRBD1 (6 bases). This CDR3 is 15 amino acids long. Trimming removed 5 bases at V and 2 bases at J, with 15 bases between. In germline, CDR1 is MDHEN, CDR2 SYDVKM. CDR3 protein: CASSGAGARNTEAFF. The CDR3 DNA reads as TGTGCCAGCAGTGGTGCGGGGGCGCGTAACACTGAAGCTTTCTTT.